These 25 T cell receptor beta chains originate from one sample sequenced in a study of identical twins. Using its own MiXCR run on the 5' RACE reads, TCRdb lists one record per CDR3 protein. The repertoire holds about 900,000 distinct CDR3 sequences, with over 9% as singletons. These data also featured in a second study, about yellow fever vaccine responses in identical twins.

Sequences were obtained from PBMCs. Receptors originate from a woman in her late teens or twenties in good health.

This chain connects TRBV12-3 or TRBV12-4 to TRBJ2-1; 12 nucleotides align to TRBD2. This CDR3 comprises 16 residues. After removal of 6 bases from V and 3 bases from J, the junction contained 6 bases not matched to a gene. The CDR3 sequence is CASRSGLAGRYNEQFF. The CDR3, as DNA: TGTGCCAGCAGATCTGGACTAGCGGGGCGCTACAATGAGCAGTTCTTC.

This clonotype was recorded many times. The chain has TRBV24-1 and TRBJ2-3; tentative D call: TRBD2 (6 bases). Per the germline V gene, CDR1 is KGHDR and CDR2 is SFDVKD. The CDR3 totals 15 residues. Trimming removed 3 bases from V and 5 bases from J, with 14 bases in between. This chain's CDR3 is CATSDRSAGRDTQYF. As DNA, the CDR3 is TGTGCCACCAGTGATCGCTCGGCCGGGAGAGATACGCAGTATTTT.

A few counts support this clonotype. The chain combines TRBV24-1 with TRBJ2-1; 9 nucleotides line up with TRBD2. V lost 7 bases, J lost 9 bases, and 9 bases stayed unmatched. The germline CDR1 and CDR2 sequences are KGHDR and SFDVKD. CDR3 length equals 14 residues. The CDR3 is CATRSGRPAGEQFF. The CDR3 DNA sequence: TGTGCCACCAGGAGCGGGAGGCCCGCGGGTGAGCAGTTCTTC.

The chain links TRBV20-1 to TRBJ2-5, with TRBD2 identical over 12 bases. Trimming took 4 bases from V and 3 from J; bases not matched to a gene: 9. Germline loops: CDR1 DFQATT, CDR2 SNEGSKA (reference sequence). The CDR3 covers 16 residues. The CDR3, as DNA: TGCAGTGCTATCGGGACTAGCGGGCTCGCCAAAGAGACCCAGTACTTC. It yields the protein CSAIGTSGLAKETQYF.

V is TRBV5-5 and J is TRBJ2-7, with 14 positions matching TRBD2. V dropped 4 bases and J dropped 3; count of bases not matched to a gene: 3. The CDR3 runs to 15 residues. The germline CDR1 and CDR2 sequences are SGHKS and YYEKEE (reference sequence). The DNA for the CDR3 is TGTGCCAGCAGCCACGGGACTAGCGGGGGCTACGAGCAGTACTTC. It encodes CASSHGTSGGYEQYF.

The V and J genes are TRBV28 and TRBJ2-3; tentative D call: TRBD2 (6 bases). V lost 5 bases and J 2 bases, leaving 14 bases between the germline ends. The CDR3 is made up of 15 amino acids. CDR1 MDHEN and CDR2 SYDVKM come from the germline V gene. CDR3 sequence reads: CASSPGGRATDTQYF. Here the CDR3 DNA reads TGTGCCAGCAGTCCCGGGGGTAGGGCCACAGATACGCAGTATTTT.

The chain carries TRBV20-1 and TRBJ2-1; D is unresolved. This CDR3 is 11 amino acids long. The germline V gene encodes CDR1 DFQATT and CDR2 SNEGSKA (reference sequence). Trimming took off 7 bases at V and 10 bases at J, with 14 bases between the two ends. The CDR3 loop reads CSVLDQPEQFF. The CDR3 region has the DNA TGCAGTGTTCTGGACCAACCAGAGCAGTTCTTC.

The V call is TRBV6-1, the J call TRBJ1-1; D perhaps matches TRBD1 (5 bases). The ends were cut back, 0 bases at V and 0 bases at J, with 14 bases in the middle. The CDR3 runs 17 residues. Germline-derived CDR1 and CDR2 are MNHNS and SASEGT. CDR3 bases: TGTGCCAGCAGTGAAGCGTACTGGGGCAGCTTGAACACTGAAGCTTTCTTT. This translates into CASSEAYWGSLNTEAFF.

Regarding this clonotype: This may stem from a read error, because a much larger clone lies one nucleotide away. J is TRBJ2-2 and V is TRBV6-4; D call uncertain. The CDR3 consists of 13 residues. CDR1 is MRHNA and CDR2 is SNTAGT in the germline V gene. V shed 3 bases and J shed 7 bases, with 9 bases lying between them. Written as DNA, the CDR3 is TGTGCCAGCAGTGAATCCCCCATCGGGGAGCTGTTTTTT. It is translated as CASSESPIGELFF.

There are a few counts of this clonotype. The CDR3 sequence is CASSSLVGQETQYF. CDR3 nucleotides: TGTGCCAGCAGCTCCCTAGTGGGGCAAGAGACCCAGTACTTC. This chain uses TRBV7-9 with TRBJ2-5; no firm D call. Germline values: CDR1 SEHNR, CDR2 FQNEAQ (reference sequence). Trimming removed 4 bases from V and 2 bases from J, with 11 bases in between. The CDR3 totals 14 residues.

This clonotype was picked up many times. The genes are TRBV12-3 or TRBV12-4 and TRBJ2-7; a weak D match, TRBD1 (5 bases). The length of the CDR3 is 15 residues. The V and J ends lost 1 base and 3 bases respectively, with 13 bases between them. CDR3 nucleotides: TGTGCCAGCAGTTTAGGGCCAGGGAAGTTCTACGAGCAGTACTTC. Its protein is CASSLGPGKFYEQYF.

The gene calls are TRBV7-6 and TRBJ2-1; 8 nucleotides match TRBD1. The CDR3 consists of 18 residues. Germline CDR1 reads SGHVS; CDR2 reads FNYEAQ. The junction had 13 bases not matched to a gene; V was cut back by 5 bases and J by 1 base. In DNA, the CDR3 is TGTGCCAGCAGCACTAGCACCGCAGGGGGCGAGTCCTACAATGAGCAGTTCTTC. Residues: CASSTSTAGGESYNEQFF.

This clonotype was counted many times. The rearrangement uses TRBV29-1 and TRBJ2-3, with D unresolved. The CDR3 extends over 16 amino acids. Trimming shortened V by 2 bases and J by 6 bases, and 21 bases separated the two germline ends. CDR1 and CDR2 (germline): SQVTM, ANQGSEA. The CDR3 sequence is CSVEFATEIPADTQYF. CDR3 nucleotides: TGCAGCGTTGAATTTGCGACGGAGATCCCTGCGGATACGCAGTATTTT.

The chain has TRBV27 and TRBJ1-5; 10 nucleotides line up with TRBD1. The CDR3 consists of 16 residues. Losses at the gene ends were 5 bases for V and 4 bases for J; bases not matched to a gene: 8. Germline lookup yields CDR1 MNHEY and CDR2 SMNVEV (reference sequence). The CDR3: CASSPLGQGKNQPQHF. For the CDR3, the DNA is TGTGCCAGCAGTCCCCTGGGACAGGGGAAGAATCAGCCCCAGCATTTT.

This clonotype was detected a few times. The rearrangement joins TRBV27 to TRBJ2-1; 8 bases match TRBD2. This CDR3 spans 21 amino acids. The junction had 21 bases not matched to a gene; V was cut back by 1 base and J by 4 bases. The germline V gene encodes CDR1 MNHEY and CDR2 SMNVEV (reference sequence). The CDR3 bases are TGTGCCAGCAGTTTATTTTGGCTAGCGGGCCAACTGGGAGAGGGATACAATGAGCAGTTCTTC. This translates into CASSLFWLAGQLGEGYNEQFF.

J is TRBJ2-3 and V is TRBV10-3; D unclear. This CDR3 has 19 residues. CDR1 ENHRY and CDR2 SYGVKD come from the germline V gene. V shed 0 bases and J shed 0 bases, with 19 bases lying between them. The CDR3 nucleotides read TGTGCCATCAGTGAGTCCTCAGAGAATGGGTTTGCTAGCACAGATACGCAGTATTTT. This sequence encodes CAISESSENGFASTDTQYF.

The rearrangement uses TRBV12-3 or TRBV12-4 and TRBJ2-7; 7 bases are a match to TRBD1. The CDR3 consists of 17 residues. The V and J ends lost 1 base and 2 bases, in that order; junction bases with no gene match: 11. CDR3 DNA sequence: TGTGCCAGCAGTTTAGAGGATCTGAGGACAGGACCCTACGAGCAGTACTTC. Its protein is CASSLEDLRTGPYEQYF.

This clonotype was found many times. The chain couples TRBV5-4 to TRBJ2-1; unclear D gene. Per germline, CDR1 SGHNT and CDR2 YYREEE (reference sequence). The CDR3 consists of 13 residues. Between the trimmed V and J ends, which lost 0 bases and 5 bases, there was a span of 6 bases. DNA for the CDR3: TGTGCCAGCAGCTTGGCCACCCACAATGAGCAGTTCTTC. Protein: CASSLATHNEQFF.

This CDR3 reads CASSDGRGGNSPLHF. For the CDR3, the DNA is TGTGCCAGCAGTGACGGGAGGGGGGGAAATTCACCCCTCCACTTT. The chain uses TRBV2 and TRBJ1-6; TRBD1 is a possible D gene (6 bases). The CDR3 has 15 residues. CDR1 is SNHLY and CDR2 is FYNNEI in the germline V gene. The germline V and J ends were trimmed by 3 bases and 7 bases, with 13 bases remaining between them.

This clonotype was found a few times. The chain couples TRBV9 to TRBJ1-2; D unresolved. CDR3 length equals 14 residues. Deletions cut 4 bases from V and 4 bases from J, with 14 bases between. Germline-derived CDR1 and CDR2 are SGDLS and YYNGEE. The CDR3 protein is CASSPPLGFYGYTF. CDR3 DNA: TGTGCCAGCAGCCCCCCCTTGGGGTTCTATGGCTACACCTTC.

This clonotype has just a few counts. V usage is TRBV12-3 or TRBV12-4 and J usage is TRBJ2-5; 10 bases line up with TRBD1. V dropped 7 bases and J dropped 5; count of bases not matched to a gene: 10. CDR3 size: 15 residues. CDR3 DNA: TGTGCCAGCACCTCCGGGACAGGGGAGTTTGAGACCCAGTACTTC. Translated, it gives CASTSGTGEFETQYF.

This clonotype has just a few counts. The chain employs TRBV5-1 and TRBJ1-5, with D uncertain. The V gene lost 1 base and the J gene lost 4 bases, with 9 bases spanning the gap. From germline, CDR1 is SGHRS and CDR2 YFSETQ. CDR3 length: 14 amino acids. For the CDR3, the DNA is TGCGCCAGCAGCTTGCCGGGAGAAAATCAGCCCCAGCATTTT. Residues: CASSLPGENQPQHF.

With respect to this clonotype: This may be a read error: a much more frequent sequence differs by one nucleotide. The genes are TRBV5-1 and TRBJ2-7, with 9 positions matching TRBD1. The CDR3 runs to 16 residues. The germline CDR1 and CDR2 sequences are SGHRS and YFSETQ. V was pared by 0 bases and J by 3 bases, with 7 bases of the junction left unmatched. CDR3 amino acids: CASSLGPGTGIYEQYV. Written as DNA, the CDR3 is TGCGCCAGCAGCTTGGGACCCGGGACAGGGATCTACGAGCAGTACGTC.

There are a few counts of this clonotype. The V gene is TRBV9, the J gene TRBJ2-1, with 7 bases identical to TRBD2. Unmatched junction bases numbered 9, after V lost 0 bases and J lost 9 bases. The length of the CDR3 is 15 residues. Germline V gene lookup returns CDR1 SGDLS and CDR2 YYNGEE. Here the CDR3 reads CASSVEAGWAIEQFF. CDR3 nucleotide sequence: TGTGCCAGCAGCGTAGAAGCGGGATGGGCAATTGAGCAGTTCTTC.

This clonotype has just a few counts. The rearrangement links TRBV10-1 to TRBJ2-7, with a weak D call TRBD1 (6 bases). Looked up from germline, CDR1 is WNHNN and CDR2 is SYGVQD (reference sequence). There are 15 residues in the CDR3. The V end lost 4 bases, the J end lost 2 bases, and 15 bases lay between the germline ends. The CDR3 loop is CASSGHGTIPYEQYF. For the CDR3, the DNA is TGCGCCAGCAGTGGCCACGGGACAATCCCCTACGAGCAGTACTTC.